A single sample gave rise to the 10 T cell receptor beta chains below, sequenced in a study of beta chain features in type 1 diabetes. Reverse transcription of all isolated RNA meant that expressed TCRB transcripts were sequenced. Profiled with immunoSEQ multiplex PCR; TCRdb holds only in-frame clones, not every one. Of about 410,000 clones listed, approximately 15% are singletons. What was sequenced was naive CD4+ T cells from blood. These receptors were collected from a man younger than 45 in good health.

This clone turned up a few times. The sample contains more than one DNA sequence encoding this CDR3. The chain couples TRBV9 to TRBJ2-5, with a possible D match to TRBD2 (7 bases). CDR1 is SGDLS and CDR2 is YYNGEE in the germline V gene. The V gene lost 0 bases and the J gene lost 5 bases, with 11 bases spanning the gap. The CDR3 extends over 14 amino acids. The CDR3 region has the DNA TGTGCCAGCAGCGTAGCGGGGGGCCTTGAGACCCAGTACTTC. It specifies CASSVAGGLETQYF. The whole variable domain, remainder taken from reference TRBV9 and TRBJ2-5, is DSGVTQTPKHLITATGQRVTLRCSPRSGDLSVYWYQQSLDQGLQFLIQYYNGEERAKGNILERFSAQQFPDLHSELNLSSLELGDSALYFCASSVAGGLETQYFGPGTRLLVL.

V usage is TRBV7-3 and J usage is TRBJ2-1, with 11 bases fitting TRBD2. The CDR3 has 14 amino acids. CDR1 and CDR2 (germline): SGHTA, FQGTGA. Trimming removed 8 bases from V and 7 bases from J; junction bases left unmatched: 7. CDR3 DNA: TGTGCCAGCCGAGTAGCGGGAGGGCCGAATGAGCAGTTCTTC. It encodes CASRVAGGPNEQFF.

This clone has just a few counts. V gene TRBV18 combines with J gene TRBJ2-2, with unresolved D. Between the trimmed V and J ends, which lost 4 bases and 1 base, there was a span of 4 bases. CDR3 length: 13 amino acids. CDR1 and CDR2 from the germline V gene are KGHSH and LQKENI. CDR3 DNA: TGTGCCAGCTCACGTGAGAACACCGGGGAGCTGTTTTTT. It encodes CASSRENTGELFF.

The gene calls are TRBV4-3 and TRBJ1-1, with a tentative D call TRBD1 (5 bases). CDR1 and CDR2 (germline): LGHNA, YSLEER. The germline V and J ends were trimmed by 5 bases and 0 bases, with 10 bases remaining between them. The CDR3 length is 14 residues. CDR3 in DNA: TGCGCCAGCAGCGGGGACCGACTGAACACTGAAGCTTTCTTT. Protein product: CASSGDRLNTEAFF.

The chain joins TRBV4-3 to TRBJ1-2; possible D gene TRBD1, 5 bases. There are 14 residues in the CDR3. Germline V gene sequence: CDR1 LGHNA, CDR2 YSLEER. V lost 6 bases to trimming and J lost 4 bases, with 15 bases between them. The CDR3 DNA follows: TGCGCCAGCAGTCTACGGGGGACGCCCTATGGCTACACCTTC. Translating gives CASSLRGTPYGYTF.

This clone was seen a handful of times. The chain employs TRBV29-1 and TRBJ2-1; perhaps TRBD1 as D (6 bases). V dropped 5 bases and J dropped 0 bases, with 23 bases sitting between them. This CDR3 contains 18 residues. The germline gives CDR1 SQVTM, CDR2 ANQGSEA. The CDR3 sequence is CSVSPLGRDTSSYNEQFF. CDR3 bases: TGCAGCGTTTCGCCCCTTGGTCGGGACACAAGCTCCTACAATGAGCAGTTCTTC.

Regarding this clone: At the DNA level, this CDR3 is encoded by other sequences in the same sample as well. This chain joins TRBV7-9 and TRBJ1-5, with D unclear. The germline gives CDR1 SEHNR, CDR2 FQNEAQ (reference sequence). CDR3 length: 13 amino acids. V was cut by 4 bases and J by 1 base, with 5 bases left in between. The CDR3 here is CASSSNSNQPQHF. The CDR3 bases are TGTGCCAGCAGCTCTAACAGCAATCAGCCCCAGCATTTT.

V gene TRBV7-3 combines with J gene TRBJ2-3; D is unresolved. Trimming left V 1 base short and J 2 bases short, with 7 bases between. This CDR3 region has 14 residues. Germline V gives CDR1 SGHTA, CDR2 FQGTGA. CDR3 bases: TGTGCCAGCAGCTTAAGCGCTCACACAGATACGCAGTATTTT. Translated, it gives CASSLSAHTDTQYF.

The table lists this clone with a few counts. The gene calls are TRBV7-3 and TRBJ2-1; perhaps D is TRBD1 or TRBD2 (6 bases each). V lost 3 bases, J lost 6 bases, and 15 bases lay in between. This CDR3 comprises 15 residues. Germline V CDR1 and CDR2: SGHTA, FQGTGA. Here the CDR3 reads CASSLAGQGINEQFF. CDR3 bases: TGTGCCAGCAGCTTGGCGGGACAAGGCATCAATGAGCAGTTCTTC.

This clone was detected a few times. The chain links TRBV30 to TRBJ2-2; D is undetermined. V lost 2 bases to trimming and J lost 1 base, with 8 bases between them. CDR1 is GTSNPN and CDR2 is SVGIG in the germline V gene (reference sequence). CDR3 length: 14 residues. CDR3 protein: CAWSKTVNTGELFF. CDR3 nucleotides: TGTGCCTGGAGTAAAACAGTGAACACCGGGGAGCTGTTTTTT. Supplemented by reference TRBV30 and TRBJ2-2, the full variable domain reads SQTIHQWPATLVQPVGSPLSLECTVEGTSNPNLYWYRQAAGRGLQLLFYSVGIGQISSEVPQNLSASRPQDRQFILSSKKLLLSDSGFYLCAWSKTVNTGELFFGEGSRLTVL.